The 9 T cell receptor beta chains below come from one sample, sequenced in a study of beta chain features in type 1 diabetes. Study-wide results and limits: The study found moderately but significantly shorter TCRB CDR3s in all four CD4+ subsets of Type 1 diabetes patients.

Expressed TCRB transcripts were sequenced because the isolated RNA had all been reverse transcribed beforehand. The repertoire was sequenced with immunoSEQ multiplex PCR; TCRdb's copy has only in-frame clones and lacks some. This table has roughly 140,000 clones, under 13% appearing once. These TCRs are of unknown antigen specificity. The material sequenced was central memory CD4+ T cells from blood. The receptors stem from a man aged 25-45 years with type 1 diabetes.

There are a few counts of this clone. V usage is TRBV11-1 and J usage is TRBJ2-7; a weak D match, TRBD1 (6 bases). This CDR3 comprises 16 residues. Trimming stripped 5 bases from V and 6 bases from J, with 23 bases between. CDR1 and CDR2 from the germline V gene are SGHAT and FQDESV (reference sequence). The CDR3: CASSLPEGRGSVEQYF. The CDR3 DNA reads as TGTGCCAGCAGCCTTCCGGAAGGCAGGGGTTCGGTCGAGCAGTACTTC.

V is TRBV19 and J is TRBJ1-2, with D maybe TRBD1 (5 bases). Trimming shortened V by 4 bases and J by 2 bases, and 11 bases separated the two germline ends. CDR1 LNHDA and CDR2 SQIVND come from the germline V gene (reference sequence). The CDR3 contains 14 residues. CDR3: CASSNQGRNYGYTF. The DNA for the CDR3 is TGTGCCAGTAGTAACCAGGGAAGAAACTATGGCTACACCTTC.

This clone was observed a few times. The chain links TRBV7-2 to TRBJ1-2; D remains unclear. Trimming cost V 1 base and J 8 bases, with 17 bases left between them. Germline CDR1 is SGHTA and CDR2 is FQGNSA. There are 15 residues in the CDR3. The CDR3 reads CASSLVSGREAGYTF. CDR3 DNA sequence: TGTGCCAGCAGCTTAGTATCTGGGCGGGAAGCCGGCTACACCTTC.

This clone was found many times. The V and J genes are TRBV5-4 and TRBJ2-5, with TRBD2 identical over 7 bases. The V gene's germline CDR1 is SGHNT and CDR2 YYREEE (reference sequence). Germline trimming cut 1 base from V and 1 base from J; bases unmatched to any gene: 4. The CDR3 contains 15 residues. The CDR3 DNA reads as TGTGCCAGCAGCTTGTTCCTAGCGGCCCAAGAGACCCAGTACTTC. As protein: CASSLFLAAQETQYF. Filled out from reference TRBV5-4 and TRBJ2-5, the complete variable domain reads ETGVTQSPTHLIKTRGQQVTLRCSSQSGHNTVSWYQQALGQGPQFIFQYYREEENGRGNFPPRFSGLQFPNYSSELNVNALELDDSALYLCASSLFLAAQETQYFGPGTRLLVL.

CDR3 loop: CAITRQGSTTNEQFF. CDR3 sequence (DNA): TGTGCCATAACGCGACAGGGTTCGACGACTAATGAGCAGTTCTTC. This chain uses TRBV6-1 with TRBJ2-1; the match to TRBD1 covers 7 bases. The germline gives CDR1 MNHNS, CDR2 SASEGT. The CDR3 is 15 residues long. V was clipped by 10 bases and J by 7 bases; unmatched bases: 16.

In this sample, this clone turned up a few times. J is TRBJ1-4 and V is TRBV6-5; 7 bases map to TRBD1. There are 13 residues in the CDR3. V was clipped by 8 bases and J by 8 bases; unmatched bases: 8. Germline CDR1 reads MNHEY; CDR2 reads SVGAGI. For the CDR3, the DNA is TGTGCCAGCGGAGACAGGGATAAAGAAAAACTGTTTTTT. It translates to CASGDRDKEKLFF.

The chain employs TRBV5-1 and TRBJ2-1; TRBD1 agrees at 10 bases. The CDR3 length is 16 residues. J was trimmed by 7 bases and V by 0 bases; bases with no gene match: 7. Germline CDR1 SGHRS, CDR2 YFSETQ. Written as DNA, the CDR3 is TGCGCCAGCAGCTTGGACGCGGGACAGGGGAAAAATGAGCAGTTCTTC. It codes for CASSLDAGQGKNEQFF.

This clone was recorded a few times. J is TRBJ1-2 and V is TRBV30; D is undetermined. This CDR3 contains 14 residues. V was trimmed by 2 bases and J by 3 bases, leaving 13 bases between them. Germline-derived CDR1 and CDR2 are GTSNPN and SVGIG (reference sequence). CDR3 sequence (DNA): TGTGCCTGGAGTTGGGCAGACCAAGACTATGGCTACACCTTC. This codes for CAWSWADQDYGYTF.

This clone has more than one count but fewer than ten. CDR3 nucleotide sequence: TGTGCCAGCAGTAACGCAGTTTCCTACAATGAGCAGTTCTTC. This encodes CASSNAVSYNEQFF. J is TRBJ2-1 and V is TRBV7-8; no clear D gene. The ends were cut back, 6 bases at V and 1 base at J, with 10 bases in the middle. The CDR3 has 14 amino acids. Germline V CDR1 and CDR2: SGHVS, FQNEAQ.